The rows below give T cell receptor beta chains drawn from one sample of a study of vaccination effects on CD4 cells after COVID-19. Sequenced by immunoSEQ multiplex PCR; TCRdb stores in-frame clones only, minus some. This table holds more than 11,000 clones, about 72% found once. The antigens these receptors bind are not known. Material: CD4+ T cells from PBMCs cultured with SARS-CoV-2 spike peptides, obtained after COVID-19 vaccination. Receptors originate from a human donor who received a COVID-19 vaccine. Each CDR3 is given with its conserved first and last residue. Fields, in order: J gene, clone size, D gene, CDR3 length, V gene, CDR3 DNA, CDR3 protein. A D gene is named only where the DNA matches it firmly. Some rows have no size entry. The others give once, few or many, or a class for an expanded clone.

j_gene: TRBJ2-3; abundance: once; d_gene: NA; len: 15; v_gene: TRBV18; CDR3nt: TGTGCCAGCTCACCCGGGACCCCTGACACAGATACGCAGTATTTT; CDR3aa: CASSPGTPDTDTQYF
j_gene: TRBJ1-2; abundance: large; d_gene: NA; len: 15; v_gene: TRBV14; CDR3nt: TGTGCCAGCACCTCTCGGTCGGGGGCTCTTGGTGGCTACACCTTC; CDR3aa: CASTSRSGALGGYTF
j_gene: TRBJ2-6; abundance: NA; d_gene: TRBD1; len: 16; v_gene: TRBV5-1; CDR3nt: TGCGCCAGCAGCTTGGGACAGGGGGACGGGGCCAACGTCCTGACTTTC; CDR3aa: CASSLGQGDGANVLTF
j_gene: TRBJ1-2; abundance: few; d_gene: TRBD1; len: 14; v_gene: TRBV11-2; CDR3nt: TGTGCCAGCAGCTTTGGGACAGGGAACTATGGCTACACCTTC; CDR3aa: CASSFGTGNYGYTF
j_gene: TRBJ2-7; abundance: NA; d_gene: TRBD1; len: 14; v_gene: TRBV11-2; CDR3nt: TGTGCCAGCAGCCGACAGGGGCCGAACTACGAGCAGTACTTC; CDR3aa: CASSRQGPNYEQYF
j_gene: TRBJ2-7; abundance: NA; d_gene: TRBD1; len: 15; v_gene: TRBV7-2; CDR3nt: TGTGCCAGCAGCCAACCGGGACAGGGGAGGCACGAGCAGTACTTC; CDR3aa: CASSQPGQGRHEQYF
j_gene: TRBJ2-5; abundance: NA; d_gene: TRBD1; len: 15; v_gene: TRBV4-2; CDR3nt: TGTGCCAGCAGCCCTCCCGGACAGGGTCGAGAGACCCAGTACTTC; CDR3aa: CASSPPGQGRETQYF
j_gene: TRBJ1-5; abundance: few; d_gene: NA; len: 14; v_gene: TRBV27; CDR3nt: TGTGCCAGCAGGGGAACAGGGTATAATCAGCCCCAGCATTTT; CDR3aa: CASRGTGYNQPQHF
j_gene: TRBJ2-5; abundance: NA; d_gene: TRBD2; len: 16; v_gene: TRBV7-9; CDR3nt: TGTGCCAGCAGCTCCCCTAGGGGCGGGAGGGCGGAGACCCAGTACTTC; CDR3aa: CASSSPRGGRAETQYF
j_gene: TRBJ2-5; abundance: NA; d_gene: TRBD2; len: 14; v_gene: TRBV29-1; CDR3nt: TGCAGCGTGCAGACTAGCGGCCGCCAAGAGACCCAGTACTTC; CDR3aa: CSVQTSGRQETQYF
j_gene: TRBJ2-1; abundance: NA; d_gene: NA; len: 16; v_gene: TRBV10-3; CDR3nt: TGTGCCATCAGTGAGCCGAGGGGCGCAGTAACGGATGAGCAGTTCTTC; CDR3aa: CAISEPRGAVTDEQFF
j_gene: TRBJ1-2; abundance: NA; d_gene: NA; len: 15; v_gene: TRBV3-1/TRBV3-2; CDR3nt: TGTGCCAGCAGCCCCGTCCGGGGGGCGAACTATGGCTACACCTTC; CDR3aa: CASSPVRGANYGYTF
j_gene: TRBJ2-5; abundance: NA; d_gene: NA; len: 12; v_gene: TRBV28; CDR3nt: TGTGCCAGCATTGGGAATGGGGAGACCCAGTACTTC; CDR3aa: CASIGNGETQYF
j_gene: TRBJ1-2; abundance: NA; d_gene: TRBD1; len: 14; v_gene: TRBV6-5; CDR3nt: TGTGCCAGCAGTTACAGGGGGCCTAACTATGGCTACACCTTC; CDR3aa: CASSYRGPNYGYTF
j_gene: TRBJ1-2; abundance: NA; d_gene: TRBD1; len: 15; v_gene: TRBV7-9; CDR3nt: TGTGCCAGCAGCTCATGGACAGGGGAGAGGGATGGCTACACCTTC; CDR3aa: CASSSWTGERDGYTF
j_gene: TRBJ1-4; abundance: NA; d_gene: NA; len: 14; v_gene: TRBV2; CDR3nt: TGTGCCAGCTTGCCGGGGCGTCCTAATGAAAAACTGTTTTTT; CDR3aa: CASLPGRPNEKLFF
j_gene: TRBJ2-3; abundance: medium-sized; d_gene: TRBD1; len: 16; v_gene: TRBV4-1; CDR3nt: TGCGCCAGCAGCGCTACCGGGACAGGGATCCCAGATACGCAGTATTTT; CDR3aa: CASSATGTGIPDTQYF
j_gene: TRBJ2-3; abundance: NA; d_gene: NA; len: 14; v_gene: TRBV6-5; CDR3nt: TGTGCCAGTGTCCTGGACAGAGGCACAGATACGCAGTATTTT; CDR3aa: CASVLDRGTDTQYF
j_gene: TRBJ2-3; abundance: NA; d_gene: TRBD2; len: 16; v_gene: TRBV7-6; CDR3nt: TGTGCCAGCAGCCCGGGGACTAGCGTTTACCCAGATACGCAGTATTTT; CDR3aa: CASSPGTSVYPDTQYF
j_gene: TRBJ1-1; abundance: NA; d_gene: NA; len: 14; v_gene: TRBV30; CDR3nt: TGTGCCTGGAGTCCAATCGACAGTGCCACTGAAGCTTTCTTT; CDR3aa: CAWSPIDSATEAFF
j_gene: TRBJ2-3; abundance: NA; d_gene: TRBD2; len: 16; v_gene: TRBV5-1; CDR3nt: TGCGCCAGCAGCTTGGGCCTAGCGGGGGGATCTGATACGCAGTATTTT; CDR3aa: CASSLGLAGGSDTQYF
j_gene: TRBJ1-2; abundance: NA; d_gene: NA; len: 15; v_gene: TRBV6-1; CDR3nt: TGTGCCAGCAGTGAGGGAGGGGGTGACTCCTATGGCTACACCTTC; CDR3aa: CASSEGGGDSYGYTF
j_gene: TRBJ2-1; abundance: NA; d_gene: TRBD2; len: 15; v_gene: TRBV10-3; CDR3nt: TGTGCCATCAGTGAACTAGCGGGAGTTTTCAATGAGCAGTTCTTC; CDR3aa: CAISELAGVFNEQFF
j_gene: TRBJ2-3; abundance: NA; d_gene: TRBD2; len: 15; v_gene: TRBV28; CDR3nt: TGTGCCAGCAGTTTAGGCGGGACTAACACAGATACGCAGTATTTT; CDR3aa: CASSLGGTNTDTQYF
j_gene: TRBJ2-7; abundance: NA; d_gene: NA; len: 15; v_gene: TRBV4-3; CDR3nt: TGCGCCAGCAGCCAAGATGGACAGTCTAGGTACGAGCAGTACTTC; CDR3aa: CASSQDGQSRYEQYF
j_gene: TRBJ2-6; abundance: once; d_gene: NA; len: 14; v_gene: TRBV7-2; CDR3nt: TGTGCGAGCTTATTAGGCTCTGGGGCCAACGTCCTGACTTTC; CDR3aa: CASLLGSGANVLTF
j_gene: TRBJ2-3; abundance: few; d_gene: TRBD2; len: 16; v_gene: TRBV7-9; CDR3nt: TGTGCCAGCAGCTTAGTAGGGCTAGCGGGCACAGATACGCAGTATTTT; CDR3aa: CASSLVGLAGTDTQYF
j_gene: TRBJ2-7; abundance: NA; d_gene: NA; len: 15; v_gene: TRBV11-2; CDR3nt: TGTGCCAGCAGCTTGGTACTCTTCGGGACCTACGAGCAGTACTTC; CDR3aa: CASSLVLFGTYEQYF
j_gene: TRBJ2-5; abundance: NA; d_gene: NA; len: 13; v_gene: TRBV30; CDR3nt: TGTGCCTGGAGTGTAGGCATCCAAGAGACCCAGTACTTC; CDR3aa: CAWSVGIQETQYF
j_gene: TRBJ2-1; abundance: NA; d_gene: TRBD2; len: 16; v_gene: TRBV6-5; CDR3nt: TGTGCCAGCAGTTCCCGACTAGCGGGAGGGAGTACTGAGCAGTTCTTC; CDR3aa: CASSSRLAGGSTEQFF
j_gene: TRBJ1-1; abundance: NA; d_gene: TRBD1; len: 15; v_gene: TRBV27; CDR3nt: TGTGCCAGCAGTCGATCGACAGGGAGGAGCTTTAAAGCTTTCTTT; CDR3aa: CASSRSTGRSFKAFF
j_gene: TRBJ1-1; abundance: NA; d_gene: NA; len: 13; v_gene: TRBV19; CDR3nt: TGTGCCAGTAGTATGGGGCGGGCTACTGAAGCTTTCTTT; CDR3aa: CASSMGRATEAFF
j_gene: TRBJ1-6; abundance: NA; d_gene: TRBD1; len: 15; v_gene: TRBV11-3; CDR3nt: TGTGCCAGCAGCTCGACGGACAGGCTTAATTCACCCCTCCACTTT; CDR3aa: CASSSTDRLNSPLHF